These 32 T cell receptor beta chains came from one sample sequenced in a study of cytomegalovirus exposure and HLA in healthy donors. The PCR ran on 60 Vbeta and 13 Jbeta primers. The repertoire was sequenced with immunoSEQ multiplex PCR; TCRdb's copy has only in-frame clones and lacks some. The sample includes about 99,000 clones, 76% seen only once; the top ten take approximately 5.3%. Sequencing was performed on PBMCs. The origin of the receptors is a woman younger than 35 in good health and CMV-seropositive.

CDR3 residues: CASSYSGEAYEQYF. DNA of the CDR3: TGTGCCAGCAGTTACTCCGGGGAAGCCTACGAGCAGTACTTC. V gene TRBV6-5 combines with J gene TRBJ2-7; D is possibly TRBD2 (5 bases). The V gene lost 0 bases and the J gene lost 2 bases, with 8 bases spanning the gap. The germline V gene has CDR1 MNHEY and CDR2 SVGAGI. The CDR3 covers 14 residues.

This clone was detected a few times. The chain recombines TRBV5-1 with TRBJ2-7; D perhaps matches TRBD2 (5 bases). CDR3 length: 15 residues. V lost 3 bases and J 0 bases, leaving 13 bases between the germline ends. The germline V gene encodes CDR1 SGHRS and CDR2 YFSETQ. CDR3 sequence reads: CASSYGGSSSYEQYF. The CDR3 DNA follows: TGCGCCAGCAGCTATGGCGGGTCTTCCTCCTACGAGCAGTACTTC.

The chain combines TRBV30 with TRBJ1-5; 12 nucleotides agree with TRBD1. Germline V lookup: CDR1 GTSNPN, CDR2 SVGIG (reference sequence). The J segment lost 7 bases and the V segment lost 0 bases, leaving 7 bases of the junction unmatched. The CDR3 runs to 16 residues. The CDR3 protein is CAWSVGGGQGAQPQHF. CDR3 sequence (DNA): TGTGCCTGGAGTGTGGGAGGGGGACAGGGGGCACAGCCCCAGCATTTT.

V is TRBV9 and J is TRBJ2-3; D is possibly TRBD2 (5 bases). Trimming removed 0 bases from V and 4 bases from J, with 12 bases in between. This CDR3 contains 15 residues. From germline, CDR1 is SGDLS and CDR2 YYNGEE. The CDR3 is CASSVVGSPADTQYF. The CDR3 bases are TGTGCCAGCAGCGTAGTTGGGAGCCCCGCAGATACGCAGTATTTT. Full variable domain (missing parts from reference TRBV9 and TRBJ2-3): DSGVTQTPKHLITATGQRVTLRCSPRSGDLSVYWYQQSLDQGLQFLIQYYNGEERAKGNILERFSAQQFPDLHSELNLSSLELGDSALYFCASSVVGSPADTQYFGPGTRLTVL.

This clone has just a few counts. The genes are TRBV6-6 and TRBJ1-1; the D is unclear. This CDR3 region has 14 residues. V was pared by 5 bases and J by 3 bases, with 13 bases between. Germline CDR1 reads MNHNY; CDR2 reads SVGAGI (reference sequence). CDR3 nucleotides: TGTGCCAGCAGTAAGACTCCCCGGGACACTGAAGCTTTCTTT. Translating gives CASSKTPRDTEAFF.

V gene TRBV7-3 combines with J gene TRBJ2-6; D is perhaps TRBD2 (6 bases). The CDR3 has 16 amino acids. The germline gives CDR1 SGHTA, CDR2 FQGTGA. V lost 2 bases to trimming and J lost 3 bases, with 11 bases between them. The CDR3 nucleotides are TGTGCCAGCAGCTTATCTCCGGGGGATGGGGCCAACGTCCTGACTTTC. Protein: CASSLSPGDGANVLTF.

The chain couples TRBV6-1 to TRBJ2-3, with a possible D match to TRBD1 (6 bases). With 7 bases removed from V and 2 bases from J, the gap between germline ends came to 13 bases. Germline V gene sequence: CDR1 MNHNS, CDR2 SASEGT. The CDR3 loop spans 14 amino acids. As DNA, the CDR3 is TGTGCCAGCACGGACAGCCCCGACACAGATACGCAGTATTTT. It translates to CASTDSPDTDTQYF.

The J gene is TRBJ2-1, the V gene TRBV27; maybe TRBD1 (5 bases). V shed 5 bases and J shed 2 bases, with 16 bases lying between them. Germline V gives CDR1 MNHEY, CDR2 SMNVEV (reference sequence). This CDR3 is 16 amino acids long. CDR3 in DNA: TGTGCCAGCAGTGGCCGTGGGGCCGCCGCCTACAATGAGCAGTTCTTC. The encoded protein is CASSGRGAAAYNEQFF.

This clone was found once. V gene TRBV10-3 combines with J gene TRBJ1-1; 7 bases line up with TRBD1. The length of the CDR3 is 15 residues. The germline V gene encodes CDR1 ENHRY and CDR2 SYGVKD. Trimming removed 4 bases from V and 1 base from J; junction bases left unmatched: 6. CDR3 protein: CAISGTGQTNTEAFF. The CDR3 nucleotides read TGTGCCATCAGTGGGACAGGCCAGACGAACACTGAAGCTTTCTTT.

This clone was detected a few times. The CDR3 is CASSLSGGSGNTIYF. DNA for the CDR3: TGTGCCAGCAGTTTGTCCGGGGGATCGGGAAACACCATATATTTT. This rearrangement joins TRBV28 to TRBJ1-3, with a weak D call TRBD1 (5 bases). This CDR3 has 15 residues. The V end lost 3 bases, the J end lost 4 bases, and 13 bases lay between the germline ends. Per the germline V gene, CDR1 is MDHEN and CDR2 is SYDVKM. Drawing the rest from reference TRBV28 and TRBJ1-3, the complete variable domain is DVKVTQSSRYLVKRTGEKVFLECVQDMDHENMFWYRQDPGLGLRLIYFSYDVKMKEKGDIPEGYSVSREKKERFSLILESASTNQTSMYLCASSLSGGSGNTIYFGEGSWLTVV.

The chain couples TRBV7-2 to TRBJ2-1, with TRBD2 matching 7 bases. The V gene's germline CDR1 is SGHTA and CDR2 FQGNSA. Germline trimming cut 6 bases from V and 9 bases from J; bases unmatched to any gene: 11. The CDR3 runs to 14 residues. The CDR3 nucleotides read TGTGCCAGCAGAGGACTAGATTTCGGTGGTGAGCAGTTCTTC. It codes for CASRGLDFGGEQFF.

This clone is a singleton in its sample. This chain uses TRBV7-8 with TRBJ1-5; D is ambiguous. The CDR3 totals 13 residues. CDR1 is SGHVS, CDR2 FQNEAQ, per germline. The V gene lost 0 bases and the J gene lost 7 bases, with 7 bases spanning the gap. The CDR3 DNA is TGTGCCAGCAGCTTAGCGGCCGCCCAGCCCCAGCATTTT. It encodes CASSLAAAQPQHF.

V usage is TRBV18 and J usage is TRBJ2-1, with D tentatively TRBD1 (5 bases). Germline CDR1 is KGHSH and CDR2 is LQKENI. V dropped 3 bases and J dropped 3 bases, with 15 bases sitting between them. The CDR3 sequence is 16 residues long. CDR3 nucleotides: TGTGCCAGCTCACCCTCCCCGCAGGGTTTCTACAATGAGCAGTTCTTC. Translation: CASSPSPQGFYNEQFF.

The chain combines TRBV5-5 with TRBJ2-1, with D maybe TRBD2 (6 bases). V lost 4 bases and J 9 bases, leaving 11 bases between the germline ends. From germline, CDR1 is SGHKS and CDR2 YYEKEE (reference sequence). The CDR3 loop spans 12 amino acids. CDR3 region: CASSAGTSEQFF. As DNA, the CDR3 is TGTGCCAGCAGCGCCGGGACTTCTGAGCAGTTCTTC.

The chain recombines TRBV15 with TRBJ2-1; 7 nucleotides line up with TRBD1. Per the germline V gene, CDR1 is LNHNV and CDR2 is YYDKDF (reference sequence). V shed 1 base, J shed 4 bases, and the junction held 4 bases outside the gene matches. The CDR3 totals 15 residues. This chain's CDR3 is CATSRGQGSYNEQFF. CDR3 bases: TGTGCCACCAGCAGAGGACAGGGATCTTACAATGAGCAGTTCTTC. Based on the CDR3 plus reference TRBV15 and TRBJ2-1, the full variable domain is DAMVIQNPRYQVTQFGKPVTLSCSQTLNHNVMYWYQQKSSQAPKLLFHYYDKDFNNEADTPDNFQSRRPNTSFCFLDIRSPGLGDTAMYLCATSRGQGSYNEQFFGPGTRLTVL.

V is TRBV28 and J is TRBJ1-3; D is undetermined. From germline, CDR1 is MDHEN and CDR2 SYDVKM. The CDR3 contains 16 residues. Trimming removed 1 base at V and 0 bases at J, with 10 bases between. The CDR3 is CASSLSENGSGNTIYF. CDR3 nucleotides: TGTGCCAGCAGTTTATCCGAGAACGGCTCTGGAAACACCATATATTTT.

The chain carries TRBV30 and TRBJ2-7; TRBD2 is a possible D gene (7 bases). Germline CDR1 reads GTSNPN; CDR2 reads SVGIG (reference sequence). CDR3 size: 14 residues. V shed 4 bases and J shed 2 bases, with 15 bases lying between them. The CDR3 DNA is TGTGCCTGGACAAAGGGGGGGAAGGCCTACGAGCAGTACTTC. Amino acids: CAWTKGGKAYEQYF.

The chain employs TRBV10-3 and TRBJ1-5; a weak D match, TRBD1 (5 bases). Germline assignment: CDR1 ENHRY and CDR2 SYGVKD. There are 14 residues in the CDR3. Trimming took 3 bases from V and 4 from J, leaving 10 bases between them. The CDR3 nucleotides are TGTGCCATCAGTGACCTGACAGATAATCAGCCCCAGCATTTT. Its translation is CAISDLTDNQPQHF.

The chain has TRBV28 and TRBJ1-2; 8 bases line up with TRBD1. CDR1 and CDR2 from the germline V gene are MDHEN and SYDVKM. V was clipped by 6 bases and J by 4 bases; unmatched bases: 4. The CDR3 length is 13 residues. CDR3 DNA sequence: TGTGCCAGCAGACCGGGACAGGTCTATGGCTACACCTTC. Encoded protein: CASRPGQVYGYTF.

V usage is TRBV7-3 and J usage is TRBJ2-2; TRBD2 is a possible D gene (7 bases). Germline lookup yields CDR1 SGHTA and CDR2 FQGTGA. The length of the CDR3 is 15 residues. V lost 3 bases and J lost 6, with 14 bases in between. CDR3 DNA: TGTGCCAGCAGCTTGGACGGGGGGCGTTCCGGGGAGCTGTTTTTT. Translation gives CASSLDGGRSGELFF.

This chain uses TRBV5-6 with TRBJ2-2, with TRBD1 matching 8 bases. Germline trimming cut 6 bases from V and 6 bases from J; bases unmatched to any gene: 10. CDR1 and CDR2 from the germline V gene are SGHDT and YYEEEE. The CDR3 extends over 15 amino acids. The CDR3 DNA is TGTGCCAGCATCATCATGGACAGGGCCCCCGGGGAGCTGTTTTTT. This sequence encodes CASIIMDRAPGELFF.

This chain's CDR3 is CASGTGVTEAFF. For the CDR3, the DNA is TGTGCCAGCGGGACAGGGGTAACTGAAGCTTTCTTT. The V gene is TRBV6-6, the J gene TRBJ1-1; 10 nucleotides match TRBD1. The germline CDR1 and CDR2 sequences are MNHNY and SVGAGI (reference sequence). J lost 5 bases, V lost 8 bases, and 2 bases had no gene match. This CDR3 has 12 amino acids.

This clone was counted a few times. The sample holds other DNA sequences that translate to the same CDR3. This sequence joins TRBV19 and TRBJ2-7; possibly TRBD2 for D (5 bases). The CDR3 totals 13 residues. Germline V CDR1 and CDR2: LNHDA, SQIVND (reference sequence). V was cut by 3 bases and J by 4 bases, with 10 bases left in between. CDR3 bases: TGTGCCAGTAGTATCCGGGAAGGGTACGAGCAGTACTTC. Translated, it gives CASSIREGYEQYF. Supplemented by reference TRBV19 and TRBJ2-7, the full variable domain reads DGGITQSPKYLFRKEGQNVTLSCEQNLNHDAMYWYRQDPGQGLRLIYYSQIVNDFQKGDIAEGYSVSREKKESFPLTVTSAQKNPTAFYLCASSIREGYEQYFGPGTRLTVT.

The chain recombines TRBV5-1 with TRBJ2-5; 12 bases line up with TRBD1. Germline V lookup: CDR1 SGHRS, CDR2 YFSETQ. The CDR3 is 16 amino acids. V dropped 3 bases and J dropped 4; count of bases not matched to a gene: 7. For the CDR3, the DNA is TGCGCCAGCAGCTCTACCGGGACAGGGGGCGTAGAGACCCAGTACTTC. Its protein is CASSSTGTGGVETQYF.

The CDR3 nucleotides read TGTGCCAGCAGTTTATACACGAATTCACCCCTCCACTTT. Translation: CASSLYTNSPLHF. This chain connects TRBV27 to TRBJ1-6; D uncertain. Per the germline V gene, CDR1 is MNHEY and CDR2 is SMNVEV (reference sequence). The CDR3 has 13 amino acids. V lost 1 base, J lost 7 bases, and 5 bases lay in between.

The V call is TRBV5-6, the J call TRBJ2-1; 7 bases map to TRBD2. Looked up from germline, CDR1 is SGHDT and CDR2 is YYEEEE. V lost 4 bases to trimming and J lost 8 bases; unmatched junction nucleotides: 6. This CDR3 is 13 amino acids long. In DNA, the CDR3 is TGTGCCAGCAGCCCGGCGGGGGTCCATGAGCAGTTCTTC. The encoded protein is CASSPAGVHEQFF.

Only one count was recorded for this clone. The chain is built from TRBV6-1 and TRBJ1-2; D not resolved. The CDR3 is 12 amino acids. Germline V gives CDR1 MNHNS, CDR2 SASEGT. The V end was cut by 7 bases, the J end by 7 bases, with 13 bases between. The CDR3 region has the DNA TGTGCCAGCAACCAGTACGCGGCTGGCTACACCTTC. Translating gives CASNQYAAGYTF.

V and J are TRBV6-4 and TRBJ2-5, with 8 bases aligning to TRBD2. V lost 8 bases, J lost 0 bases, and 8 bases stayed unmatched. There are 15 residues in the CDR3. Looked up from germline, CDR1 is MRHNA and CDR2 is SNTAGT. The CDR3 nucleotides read TGTGCCAGCTATGGTTGGACTAGCCACCAAGAGACCCAGTACTTC. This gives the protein CASYGWTSHQETQYF.

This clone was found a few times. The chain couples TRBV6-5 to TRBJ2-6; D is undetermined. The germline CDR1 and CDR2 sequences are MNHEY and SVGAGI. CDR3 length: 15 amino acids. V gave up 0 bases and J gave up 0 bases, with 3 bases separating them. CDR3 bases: TGTGCCAGCAGTTACTCGAGCTCTGGGGCCAACGTCCTGACTTTC. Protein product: CASSYSSSGANVLTF.

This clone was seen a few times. CDR3 sequence: CASSPPRDSTEAFF. The CDR3 DNA reads as TGTGCCAGCTCACCACCACGCGATAGCACTGAAGCTTTCTTT. The genes are TRBV18 and TRBJ1-1; D gene ambiguous. Deletions cut 0 bases from V and 4 bases from J, with 9 bases between. This CDR3 spans 14 amino acids. CDR1 KGHSH and CDR2 LQKENI come from the germline V gene.

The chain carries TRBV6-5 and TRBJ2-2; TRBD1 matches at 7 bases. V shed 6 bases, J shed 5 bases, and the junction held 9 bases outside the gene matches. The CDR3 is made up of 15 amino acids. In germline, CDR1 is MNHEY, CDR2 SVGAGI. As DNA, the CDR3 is TGTGCCAGCAGCTCGCCCAACAGGGGAACCGGGGAGCTGTTTTTT. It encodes CASSSPNRGTGELFF.

The CDR3, as DNA: TGCGCCAGCTCGACGGGACAGAGAATCACTGAAGCTTTCTTT. The encoded protein is CASSTGQRITEAFF. The rearrangement uses TRBV10-1 and TRBJ1-1; 7 bases line up with TRBD1. The germline V gene has CDR1 WNHNN and CDR2 SYGVQD (reference sequence). V trimming: 8 bases; J trimming: 4 bases; junction bases outside the gene matches: 10. The CDR3 covers 14 residues.